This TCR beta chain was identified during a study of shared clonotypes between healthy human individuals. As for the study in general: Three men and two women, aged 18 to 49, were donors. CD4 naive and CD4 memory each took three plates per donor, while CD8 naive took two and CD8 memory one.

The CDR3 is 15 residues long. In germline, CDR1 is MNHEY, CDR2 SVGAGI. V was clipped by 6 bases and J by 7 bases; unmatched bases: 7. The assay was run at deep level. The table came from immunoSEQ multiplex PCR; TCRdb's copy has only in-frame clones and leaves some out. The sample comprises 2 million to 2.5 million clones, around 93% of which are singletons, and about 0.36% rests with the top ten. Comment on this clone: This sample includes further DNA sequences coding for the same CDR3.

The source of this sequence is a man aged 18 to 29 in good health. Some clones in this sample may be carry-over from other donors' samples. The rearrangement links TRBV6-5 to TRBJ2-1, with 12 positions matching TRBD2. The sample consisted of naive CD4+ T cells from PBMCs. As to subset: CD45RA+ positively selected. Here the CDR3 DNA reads TGTGCCAGCAGCTACCCTAGCGGGAGGGGTAATGAGCAGTTCTTC. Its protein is CASSYPSGRGNEQFF.